The 24 T cell receptor beta chains below come from one sample, sequenced in a study of blood T cell repertoires in COVID-19. Measured with immunoSEQ multiplex PCR; TCRdb has only the in-frame clones, and not every one. This table has 200,000 or so clones, roughly nine tenths appearing once. The sample consisted of peripheral blood. These receptors originate from a man between 60 and 70 years old with COVID-19, enrolled during active disease.

This chain links TRBV5-1 with TRBJ2-7; D is possibly TRBD1 (5 bases). Trimming left V 4 bases short and J 6 bases short, with 17 bases between. In germline, CDR1 is SGHRS, CDR2 YFSETQ. The CDR3 has 14 amino acids. CDR3 nucleotide sequence: TGCGCCAGCAGCCTGACCCCTGGGGCCGGCGAGCAGTACTTC. This gives the protein CASSLTPGAGEQYF.

The J gene is TRBJ2-5, the V gene TRBV28; unclear D gene. Germline CDR1 and CDR2: MDHEN and SYDVKM. V lost 4 bases to trimming and J lost 1 base, with 10 bases between them. CDR3 length: 14 amino acids. The CDR3 reads CASSSSTVQETQYF. CDR3 DNA: TGTGCCAGCAGTTCGTCGACTGTCCAAGAGACCCAGTACTTC.

This rearrangement joins TRBV30 to TRBJ2-3; weak D call: TRBD1 (8 bases). The CDR3 consists of 15 residues. Trimming removed 1 base at V and 4 bases at J, with 15 bases between. Germline-derived CDR1 and CDR2 are GTSNPN and SVGIG (reference sequence). The DNA for the CDR3 is TGTGCCTGGAGTGCCGACAGGGGAGGGGCAGATACGCAGTATTTT. This sequence encodes CAWSADRGGADTQYF. Looking up the rest from reference TRBV30 and TRBJ2-3 gives the full variable domain: SQTIHQWPATLVQPVGSPLSLECTVEGTSNPNLYWYRQAAGRGLQLLFYSVGIGQISSEVPQNLSASRPQDRQFILSSKKLLLSDSGFYLCAWSADRGGADTQYFGPGTRLTVL.

The rearrangement uses TRBV7-2 and TRBJ2-7, with TRBD1 as a possible D gene (5 bases). V was pared by 6 bases and J by 6 bases, with 12 bases between. The germline gives CDR1 SGHTA, CDR2 FQGNSA. The CDR3 is made up of 12 amino acids. CDR3 sequence: CASSSRAGEQYF. DNA of the CDR3: TGTGCCAGCAGTTCCAGGGCCGGCGAGCAGTACTTC.

The V call is TRBV9, the J call TRBJ1-1, with D hard to call. Germline V gives CDR1 SGDLS, CDR2 YYNGEE. Trimming removed 0 bases at V and 6 bases at J, with 12 bases between. CDR3 size: 14 residues. Written as DNA, the CDR3 is TGTGCCAGCAGCGTAGGTCCCGAGGGAGCTGAAGCTTTCTTT. Encoded protein: CASSVGPEGAEAFF.

This clone has a single count. The chain recombines TRBV24-1 with TRBJ1-6; a weak D match, TRBD1 (6 bases). CDR3 size: 16 residues. In germline, CDR1 is KGHDR, CDR2 SFDVKD. The CDR3 region has the DNA TGTGCGCCAGGCTGTTTGGGGAGGGGGGATAATTCACCCCTCCACTTT. This gives the protein CAPGCLGRGDNSPLHF.

The V call is TRBV19, the J call TRBJ1-1; 9 bases map to TRBD1. The germline gives CDR1 LNHDA, CDR2 SQIVND (reference sequence). The CDR3 has 13 amino acids. J gave up 5 bases and V 6 bases, and 4 bases lay outside the gene matches. CDR3 loop: CASRRDRETEAFF. Here the CDR3 DNA reads TGTGCCAGTAGGAGGGACAGGGAGACTGAAGCTTTCTTT. Drawing the rest from reference TRBV19 and TRBJ1-1, the complete variable domain is DGGITQSPKYLFRKEGQNVTLSCEQNLNHDAMYWYRQDPGQGLRLIYYSQIVNDFQKGDIAEGYSVSREKKESFPLTVTSAQKNPTAFYLCASRRDRETEAFFGQGTRLTVV.

The J gene is TRBJ1-6, the V gene TRBV29-1; maybe TRBD1 (5 bases). Germline V gene lookup returns CDR1 SQVTM and CDR2 ANQGSEA. Trimming removed 6 bases from V and 7 bases from J, with 16 bases in between. The CDR3 totals 14 residues. DNA for the CDR3: TGCAGCGTCGCCTCGGAGACAGCGAATTCACCCCTCCACTTT. Amino acid sequence: CSVASETANSPLHF.

V gene TRBV2 combines with J gene TRBJ2-7; D might be TRBD2 (5 bases). Germline V lookup: CDR1 SNHLY, CDR2 FYNNEI. V was shortened by 9 bases and J by 2 bases, with 14 bases between the two germline ends. The CDR3 has 13 amino acids. The CDR3 sequence: CARLRTAAYEQYF. The DNA for the CDR3 is TGTGCCAGACTTCGGACTGCGGCCTACGAGCAGTACTTC. The full variable domain, its missing parts supplied by reference TRBV2 and TRBJ2-7, is EPEVTQTPSHQVTQMGQEVILRCVPISNHLYFYWYRQILGQKVEFLVSFYNNEISEKSEIFDDQFSVERPDGSNFTLKIRSTKLEDSAMYFCARLRTAAYEQYFGPGTRLTVT.

The count of this clone is one. This sequence joins TRBV7-2 and TRBJ2-3; TRBD2 agrees at 12 bases. Looked up from germline, CDR1 is SGHTA and CDR2 is FQGNSA. CDR3 length: 16 residues. V was clipped by 4 bases and J by 2 bases; unmatched bases: 4. CDR3 sequence: CASSSTSGGHTDTQYF. DNA of the CDR3: TGTGCCAGCAGCTCGACTAGCGGGGGACACACAGATACGCAGTATTTT.

V gene TRBV5-8 combines with J gene TRBJ1-2; no definite D call. V was shortened by 0 bases and J by 0 bases, with 12 bases between the two germline ends. The germline V gene has CDR1 SGHTS and CDR2 YDEGEE. The CDR3 has 16 residues. The CDR3 DNA reads as TGTGCCAGCAGCTTGGACCCAGGAGGCACTAACTATGGCTACACCTTC. Translating it yields CASSLDPGGTNYGYTF.

With regard to this clone: Compared with germline, one end of the junction differs, possibly owing to a read error. This rearrangement joins TRBV27 to TRBJ2-7; D is perhaps TRBD1 (6 bases). CDR1 and CDR2 from the germline V gene are MNHEY and SMNVEV (reference sequence). The CDR3 extends over 12 amino acids. CDR3 residues: CASSLSGGQTLF. The CDR3 DNA sequence: TGTGCCAGCAGTTTATCTGGAGGACAGACTCTCTTC.

The chain has TRBV28 and TRBJ2-2, with TRBD2 matching 8 bases. Trimming removed 5 bases from V and 3 bases from J; junction bases left unmatched: 8. CDR3 length equals 16 residues. Germline V gives CDR1 MDHEN, CDR2 SYDVKM. The CDR3 nucleotides are TGTGCCAGCAGTAGTAGCGGGACGAAAGACACCGGGGAGCTGTTTTTT. Its protein is CASSSSGTKDTGELFF.

The chain has TRBV7-2 and TRBJ2-4; D may be TRBD2 (6 bases). Germline V gene data show CDR1 as SGHTA and CDR2 as FQGNSA. The CDR3 contains 17 residues. The ends were cut back, 1 base at V and 1 base at J, with 14 bases in the middle. CDR3 DNA sequence: TGTGCCAGCAGCTTAGTCTCCGGGAGCGGGGCCAAAAACATTCAGTACTTC. This encodes CASSLVSGSGAKNIQYF.

The V call is TRBV4-1, the J call TRBJ1-2, with 7 bases lining up with TRBD1. V dropped 1 base and J dropped 3; count of bases not matched to a gene: 11. The CDR3 totals 17 residues. The germline V gene encodes CDR1 MGHRA and CDR2 YSYEKL. CDR3 in DNA: TGCGCCAGCAGCCAAGCGACAGGGTCCCCGGGGTACTATGGCTACACCTTC. It codes for CASSQATGSPGYYGYTF.

Written as DNA, the CDR3 is TGTGCCAGCAGTTTGACCCGGGACACTGAAGCTTTCTTT. Translated: CASSLTRDTEAFF. V gene TRBV2 combines with J gene TRBJ1-1; D ambiguous. CDR1 and CDR2 (germline): SNHLY, FYNNEI. Trimming left V 5 bases short and J 3 bases short, with 10 bases between. The CDR3 is 13 amino acids.

CDR3 sequence (DNA): TGTGCCAGCATGGGCAGCTCCTACGAGCAGTACTTC. Translated: CASMGSSYEQYF. This rearrangement joins TRBV28 to TRBJ2-7; D is uncertain. With 7 bases removed from V and 0 bases from J, the gap between germline ends came to 7 bases. This CDR3 region has 12 residues. Germline V gene lookup returns CDR1 MDHEN and CDR2 SYDVKM.

J is TRBJ2-1 and V is TRBV28; 7 positions match TRBD2. The CDR3 length is 12 residues. With V trimmed by 2 bases and J by 14 bases, 6 bases remained unmatched. Germline lookup yields CDR1 MDHEN and CDR2 SYDVKM. The CDR3 DNA reads as TGTGCCAGCAGTTTAGACACCCGGGGGGAGTTCTTC. Amino acid sequence: CASSLDTRGEFF.

This clone came up once. CDR3 protein: CASSTSPGSDYSGNTIYF. The CDR3 nucleotides are TGTGCCAGCAGTACTTCTCCGGGATCGGACTACTCTGGAAACACCATATATTTT. The rearrangement uses TRBV9 and TRBJ1-3; D unclear. This CDR3 has 18 amino acids. V lost 5 bases and J 0 bases, leaving 21 bases between the germline ends. Germline V gives CDR1 SGDLS, CDR2 YYNGEE.

The chain recombines TRBV21-1 with TRBJ2-7; whether TRBD2, the table's D call, matches the DNA was not checked. TRBV21-1 is an annotated pseudogene. The CDR3 is made up of 16 amino acids. The CDR3 DNA reads as TGTGCCAGCACCGCCAGGGAGGGCCCCCCTCTCTACGAGCAGTACTTC. This translates into CASTAREGPPLYEQYF.

The chain is built from TRBV28 and TRBJ1-1, with a tentative D call TRBD1 (5 bases). Deletions cut 2 bases from V and 4 bases from J, with 14 bases between. The CDR3 contains 15 residues. Looked up from germline, CDR1 is MDHEN and CDR2 is SYDVKM. Written as DNA, the CDR3 is TGTGCCAGCAGTTTACCGGGGGGTATCAGCACTGAAGCTTTCTTT. The encoded protein is CASSLPGGISTEAFF.

The rearrangement uses TRBV2 and TRBJ1-5; 9 positions agree with TRBD1. The CDR3 runs 16 residues. The V gene's germline CDR1 is SNHLY and CDR2 FYNNEI. V lost 7 bases, J lost 3 bases, and 10 bases stayed unmatched. In DNA form, the CDR3 reads TGTGCCAGCAAGGACAGGGGAGGGGCCGACAATCAGCCCCAGCATTTT. Encoded protein: CASKDRGGADNQPQHF.

The chain carries TRBV5-1 and TRBJ2-7; D may be TRBD1 (6 bases). The ends were cut back, 4 bases at V and 3 bases at J, with 8 bases in the middle. The CDR3 consists of 12 residues. CDR1 and CDR2 (germline): SGHRS, YFSETQ. The CDR3 loop reads CASSPRGYEQYF. CDR3 nucleotide sequence: TGCGCCAGCAGCCCCAGGGGCTACGAGCAGTACTTC.

This sequence joins TRBV6-5 and TRBJ1-6, with 8 bases aligning to TRBD1. The germline CDR1 and CDR2 sequences are MNHEY and SVGAGI. This CDR3 region has 15 residues. The J segment lost 6 bases and the V segment lost 6 bases, leaving 7 bases of the junction unmatched. CDR3 sequence (DNA): TGTGCCAGCAGACCCGACAGGGGTTTTAATTCACCCCTCCACTTT. This encodes CASRPDRGFNSPLHF.